These 27 T cell receptor beta chains were all obtained from the same sample, sequenced in a study of T cell repertoires in cytomegalovirus infection. These TCRs are of unknown antigen specificity. MiXCR was run by TCRdb on the reads, yielding one entry per CDR3 protein. This sample yields around 750,000 distinct CDR3 sequences, of which approximately 30% are seen a single time; around 12% belongs to the top ten. The source was cultured CD8+ T cells from PBMCs, collected from culture after CMV antigen stimulation. The receptors were sampled from a human donor in good health (CMV status not recorded). Some clones in this sample may be carry-over from other donors' samples.

This clonotype was detected ten times or more. The rearrangement joins TRBV12-3 or TRBV12-4 to TRBJ1-5; a possible D gene is TRBD1 (5 bases). This CDR3 spans 15 amino acids. V was clipped by 5 bases and J by 3 bases, with 14 bases between them. This CDR3 reads CASSPSDSLNQPQHF. The CDR3 bases are TGTGCCAGCAGTCCGTCAGACAGCCTCAATCAGCCCCAGCATTTT.

The J gene is TRBJ2-1, the V gene TRBV4-1; no reliable D call. Germline CDR1 MGHRA, CDR2 YSYEKL. CDR3 size: 13 residues. V lost 4 bases and J lost 2, with 6 bases in between. Here the CDR3 reads CASSREAYNEQFF. The CDR3 coding sequence is TGCGCCAGCAGCCGCGAGGCCTACAATGAGCAGTTCTTC.

Of note for this clonotype: The junction differs from germline at one of its ends, possibly a read error. This chain connects TRBV27 to TRBJ1-5; D possibly corresponds to TRBD1 (6 bases). Germline V gene lookup returns CDR1 MNHEY and CDR2 SMNVEV (reference sequence). CDR3 size: 14 residues. The CDR3 coding sequence is TGTGCCAACAGTTTGAGGGGGTTCAATCAGCCCCAGCATTTT. Translation: CANSLRGFNQPQHF.

The rearrangement uses TRBV9 and TRBJ2-7, with a tentative D call TRBD2 (5 bases). V was cut by 2 bases and J by 4 bases, with 13 bases left in between. The CDR3 is 14 residues long. Germline loops: CDR1 SGDLS, CDR2 YYNGEE. The CDR3: CASSVGKTGYEQYF. The CDR3 DNA reads as TGTGCCAGCAGCGTGGGGAAAACGGGGTACGAGCAGTACTTC.

The genes are TRBV7-4 and TRBJ1-5; a weak D match, TRBD1 (6 bases). Looked up from germline, CDR1 is SGHVT and CDR2 is SQSDAQ. V lost 6 bases and J 0 bases, leaving 9 bases between the germline ends. This CDR3 region has 14 residues. In DNA form, the CDR3 reads TGTGCCAGCAGGGACAGCTATAGCAATCAGCCCCAGCATTTT. It encodes CASRDSYSNQPQHF.

In DNA form, the CDR3 reads TGCAGTGCTAGAGAGGGGGACTCCCGTGAGCAGTTCTTC. It yields the protein CSAREGDSREQFF. The chain carries TRBV20-1 and TRBJ2-1; the D gene is possibly TRBD2 (6 bases). Germline CDR1 and CDR2: DFQATT and SNEGSKA (reference sequence). Trimming left V 0 bases short and J 9 bases short, with 12 bases between. This CDR3 spans 13 amino acids.

The chain combines TRBV7-2 with TRBJ1-2; possible D gene TRBD1, 5 bases. V lost 4 bases, J lost 3 bases, and 15 bases lay in between. In germline, CDR1 is SGHTA, CDR2 FQGNSA. The CDR3 sequence is 15 residues long. The CDR3 here is CASSSNGEGYYGYTF. CDR3 DNA: TGTGCCAGCAGCTCGAACGGCGAGGGGTACTATGGCTACACCTTC.

As to this clonotype: This may come from a read error, since a much larger clone is one base off. The chain joins TRBV7-8 to TRBJ2-3; TRBD2 aligns across 9 bases. J was trimmed by 5 bases and V by 0 bases; bases with no gene match: 6. Germline V lookup: CDR1 SGHVS, CDR2 FQNEAQ. The CDR3 extends over 16 amino acids. The CDR3 DNA reads TGTGCCAGCAGCTTAGCGGTAGCGGGGGCCAGAGATACGCAGTATTTT. Encoded protein: CASSLAVAGARDTQYF.

The V and J genes are TRBV4-1 and TRBJ1-1, with a tentative D call TRBD1 (5 bases). The CDR3 consists of 15 residues. V lost 4 bases and J lost 4, with 16 bases in between. Germline assignment: CDR1 MGHRA and CDR2 YSYEKL. CDR3 bases: TGCGCCAGCAGCCGGCCCGGGACCCTGAGCACTGAAGCTTTCTTT. Its translation is CASSRPGTLSTEAFF.

The chain uses TRBV12-5 and TRBJ2-1; D gene unclear. Looked up from germline, CDR1 is LGHNT and CDR2 is FRNRAP. This CDR3 contains 13 residues. CDR3 sequence (DNA): TGTGCCGCCTATTACTTTGAAACCGACGAGCAGTTCTTC. Residues: CAAYYFETDEQFF.

This clonotype was counted a single time. V is TRBV27 and J is TRBJ2-7, with D unresolved. Germline V gene sequence: CDR1 MNHEY, CDR2 SMNVEV (reference sequence). This CDR3 spans 14 amino acids. In DNA form, the CDR3 reads TGTGCCAGCATTTTATTTAGGGAATCCTACGAGCAGTACGTC. It codes for CASILFRESYEQYV.

This clonotype was counted a few times. This rearrangement joins TRBV6-1 to TRBJ2-7, with TRBD1 identical over 10 bases. CDR1 and CDR2 (germline): MNHNS, SASEGT. V lost 4 bases, J lost 2 bases, and 5 bases stayed unmatched. The CDR3 has 15 residues. The CDR3 region has the DNA TGTGCCAGCAGTGGGCCGGGACAGGGGCCCTACGAGCAGTACTTC. This gives the protein CASSGPGQGPYEQYF.

The rearrangement joins TRBV28 to TRBJ2-2; 8 positions match TRBD1. This CDR3 comprises 15 residues. The germline CDR1 and CDR2 sequences are MDHEN and SYDVKM. Losses at the gene ends were 6 bases for V and 4 bases for J; bases not matched to a gene: 7. The CDR3 region is CASRRWTGPTGELFF. CDR3 coding DNA: TGTGCCAGCAGGCGGTGGACAGGGCCCACCGGGGAGCTGTTTTTT.

This clonotype has a handful of counts. The chain employs TRBV27 and TRBJ2-5; maybe TRBD1 (5 bases). The CDR3 consists of 14 residues. Germline assignment: CDR1 MNHEY and CDR2 SMNVEV (reference sequence). Trimming took off 4 bases at V and 3 bases at J, with 12 bases between the two ends. In nucleotides, the CDR3 is TGTGCCAGCAGTTCCTTCAGGGTGGAAGAGACCCAGTACTTC. Translating gives CASSSFRVEETQYF.

V and J are TRBV6-1 and TRBJ1-4, with a possible D match to TRBD1 (5 bases). This CDR3 is built from 15 residues. Trimming pared 1 base from V and 8 bases from J, leaving 14 bases between. Per the germline V gene, CDR1 is MNHNS and CDR2 is SASEGT. The CDR3 sequence: CASSEVWDPLEKLFF. The DNA for the CDR3 is TGTGCCAGCAGTGAAGTGTGGGACCCCCTGGAAAAACTGTTTTTT.

V usage is TRBV6-5 and J usage is TRBJ2-5; D possibly corresponds to TRBD1 (5 bases). Per the germline V gene, CDR1 is MNHEY and CDR2 is SVGAGI. CDR3 length: 10 amino acids. CDR3 protein: CAVGPETQYF. The DNA of the CDR3 is TGTGCTGTGGGGCCGGAGACCCAGTACTTC.

This clonotype was detected only a few times. The chain is built from TRBV10-3 and TRBJ1-2; D is perhaps TRBD1 (5 bases). Germline V gene data show CDR1 as ENHRY and CDR2 as SYGVKD. The CDR3 is 14 amino acids. Trimming removed 3 bases from V and 6 bases from J, with 14 bases in between. The CDR3 spells CAISEGAETNGYTF. As DNA, the CDR3 is TGTGCCATCAGTGAAGGGGCTGAAACTAATGGCTACACCTTC.

This CDR3 is CARTGEEGSTDTQYF. The CDR3 DNA is TGTGCCAGGACAGGGGAGGAGGGGAGCACAGATACGCAGTATTTT. The chain links TRBV2 to TRBJ2-3; 8 bases are a match to TRBD1. J lost 0 bases, V lost 9 bases, and 8 bases had no gene match. The germline V gene has CDR1 SNHLY and CDR2 FYNNEI. The CDR3 spans 15 residues.

A few counts support this clonotype. CDR3 sequence (DNA): TGTGCCAGCAGTAACGGCCCGCGCGGGGGCACAGATACGCAGTATTTT. This encodes CASSNGPRGGTDTQYF. The chain has TRBV6-5 and TRBJ2-3; the D gene is possibly TRBD2 (6 bases). This CDR3 comprises 16 residues. CDR1 and CDR2 from the germline V gene are MNHEY and SVGAGI. V lost 5 bases, J lost 1 base, and 16 bases lay in between.

The rearrangement uses TRBV2 and TRBJ2-3, with 11 bases aligning to TRBD2. CDR3 length: 18 residues. After removal of 10 bases from V and 0 bases from J, the junction contained 15 bases not matched to a gene. The germline V gene has CDR1 SNHLY and CDR2 FYNNEI. CDR3 coding DNA: TGTGCCACCCACCCAAACCCGACTAGCGGGACGAGCACAGATACGCAGTATTTT. Amino acids: CATHPNPTSGTSTDTQYF.

This clonotype has more than one count but fewer than ten. The chain employs TRBV7-9 and TRBJ1-2; D is unclear. Germline CDR1 and CDR2: SEHNR and FQNEAQ (reference sequence). The CDR3 runs to 13 residues. Trimming removed 7 bases from V and 1 base from J, with 10 bases in between. DNA of the CDR3: TGTGCCAGCACCCCGGCAGTTAACTATGGCTACACCTTC. Its protein is CASTPAVNYGYTF.

This clonotype was picked up a small number of times. The chain couples TRBV19 to TRBJ1-1; D might be TRBD1 (6 bases). Germline CDR1 is LNHDA and CDR2 is SQIVND (reference sequence). The CDR3 sequence is 12 residues long. V lost 3 bases to trimming and J lost 11 bases, with 13 bases between them. The CDR3 nucleotides read TGTGCCAGTAGTATTGGCGCAGGGGACGCTTTCTTT. This translates into CASSIGAGDAFF.

This clonotype was detected only a few times. The chain carries TRBV6-1 and TRBJ1-5; no reliable D call. Germline V gene data show CDR1 as MNHNS and CDR2 as SASEGT. V lost 4 bases and J lost 7, with 11 bases in between. This CDR3 is 13 amino acids long. The DNA for the CDR3 is TGTGCCAGCAGTGGATTATCGGCACAGCCCCAGCATTTT. Its translation is CASSGLSAQPQHF.

V gene TRBV6-4 combines with J gene TRBJ2-1, with TRBD1 as a possible D gene (6 bases). Germline-derived CDR1 and CDR2 are MRHNA and SNTAGT. V was cut by 6 bases and J by 6 bases, with 12 bases left in between. The CDR3 extends over 13 amino acids. The CDR3 loop reads CASSWTASNEQFF. CDR3 nucleotides: TGTGCCAGCAGCTGGACAGCCAGCAATGAGCAGTTCTTC.

This clonotype was detected a few times. The rearrangement links TRBV6-6 to TRBJ2-5, with unresolved D. Germline CDR1 is MNHNY and CDR2 is SVGAGI (reference sequence). This CDR3 contains 14 residues. Trimming cost V 2 bases and J 5 bases, with 12 bases left between them. The DNA of the CDR3 is TGTGCCAGCAGTTACCCAGATCCTGGGGAGACCCAGTACTTC. Translation gives CASSYPDPGETQYF.

CDR3 coding DNA: TGCGCCAGCAGCCGGGAGGGACCGGAAAACTATGGCTACACCTTC. Translated: CASSREGPENYGYTF. This chain links TRBV4-1 with TRBJ1-2; D is possibly TRBD1 (5 bases). Germline CDR1 is MGHRA and CDR2 is YSYEKL. Trimming shortened V by 4 bases and J by 2 bases, and 14 bases separated the two germline ends. CDR3 size: 15 residues.

This CDR3 reads CASSYTGVTGELFF. The CDR3 bases are TGTGCCAGCAGTTACACAGGGGTCACCGGGGAGCTGTTTTTT. V gene TRBV7-9 combines with J gene TRBJ2-2; TRBD1 agrees at 7 bases. The V gene end was trimmed by 6 bases and the J gene end by 4 bases; junction bases not matched to a gene: 5. This CDR3 is 14 amino acids long. Germline V gene lookup returns CDR1 SEHNR and CDR2 FQNEAQ (reference sequence). Full variable domain (missing parts from reference TRBV7-9 and TRBJ2-2): DTGVSQNPRHKITKRGQNVTFRCDPISEHNRLYWYRQTLGQGPEFLTYFQNEAQLEKSRLLSDRFSAERPKGSFSTLEIQRTEQGDSAMYLCASSYTGVTGELFFGEGSRLTVL.